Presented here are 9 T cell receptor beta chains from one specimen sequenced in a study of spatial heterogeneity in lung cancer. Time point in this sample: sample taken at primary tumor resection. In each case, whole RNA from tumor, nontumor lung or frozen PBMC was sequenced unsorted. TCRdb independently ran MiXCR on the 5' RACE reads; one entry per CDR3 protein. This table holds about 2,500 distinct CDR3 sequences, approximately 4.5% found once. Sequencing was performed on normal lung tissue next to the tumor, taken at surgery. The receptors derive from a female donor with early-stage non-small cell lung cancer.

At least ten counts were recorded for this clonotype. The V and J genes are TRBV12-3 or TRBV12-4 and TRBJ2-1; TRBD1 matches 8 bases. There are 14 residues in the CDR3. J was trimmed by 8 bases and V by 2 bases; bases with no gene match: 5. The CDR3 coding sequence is TGTGCCAGCAGTTTAATGGGACAGGCCCATGAGCAGTTCTTC. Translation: CASSLMGQAHEQFF.

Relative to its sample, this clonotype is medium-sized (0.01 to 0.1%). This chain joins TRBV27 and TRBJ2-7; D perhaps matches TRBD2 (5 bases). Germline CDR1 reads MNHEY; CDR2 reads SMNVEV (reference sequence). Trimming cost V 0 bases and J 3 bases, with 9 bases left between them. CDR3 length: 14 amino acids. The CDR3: CASSLSAAGYEQYF. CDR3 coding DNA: TGTGCCAGCAGTTTATCGGCGGCGGGCTACGAGCAGTACTTC.

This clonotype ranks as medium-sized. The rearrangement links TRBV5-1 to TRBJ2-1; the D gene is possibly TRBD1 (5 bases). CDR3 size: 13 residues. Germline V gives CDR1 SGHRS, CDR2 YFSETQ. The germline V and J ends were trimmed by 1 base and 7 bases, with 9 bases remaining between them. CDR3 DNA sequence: TGCGCCAGCAGCTTGAGGACATCTAATGAGCAGTTCTTC. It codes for CASSLRTSNEQFF.

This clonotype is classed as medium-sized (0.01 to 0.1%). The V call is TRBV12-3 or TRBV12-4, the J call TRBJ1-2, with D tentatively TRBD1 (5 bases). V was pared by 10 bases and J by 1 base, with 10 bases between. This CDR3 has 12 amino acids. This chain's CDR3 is CAISRDNYGYTF. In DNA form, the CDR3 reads TGTGCCATCAGCAGGGATAACTATGGCTACACCTTC.

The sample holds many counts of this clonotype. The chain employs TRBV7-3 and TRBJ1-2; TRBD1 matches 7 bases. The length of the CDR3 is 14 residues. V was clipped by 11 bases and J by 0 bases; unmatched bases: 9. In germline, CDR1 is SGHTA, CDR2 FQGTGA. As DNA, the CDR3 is TGTGCCGGCCGGGACAGACTTTCTAACTATGGCTACACCTTC. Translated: CAGRDRLSNYGYTF.

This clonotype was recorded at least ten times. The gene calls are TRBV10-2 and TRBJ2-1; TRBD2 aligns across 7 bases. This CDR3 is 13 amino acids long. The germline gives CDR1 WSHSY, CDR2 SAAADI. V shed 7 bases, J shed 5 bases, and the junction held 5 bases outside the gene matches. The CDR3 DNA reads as TGCGCCAGCACCCGGCGGGAGAACAATGAGCAGTTCTTC. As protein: CASTRRENNEQFF.

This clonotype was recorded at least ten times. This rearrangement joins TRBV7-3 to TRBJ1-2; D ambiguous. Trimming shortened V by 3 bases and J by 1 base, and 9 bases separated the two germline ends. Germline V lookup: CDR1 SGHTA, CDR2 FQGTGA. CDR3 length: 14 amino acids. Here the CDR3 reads CASSLNNNNYGYTF. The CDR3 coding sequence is TGTGCCAGCAGCTTGAACAACAATAACTATGGCTACACCTTC.

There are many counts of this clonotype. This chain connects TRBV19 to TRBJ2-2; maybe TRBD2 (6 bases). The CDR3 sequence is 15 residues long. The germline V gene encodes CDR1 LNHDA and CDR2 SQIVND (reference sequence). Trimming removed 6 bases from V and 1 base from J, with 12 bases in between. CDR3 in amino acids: CASSWDSENTGELFF. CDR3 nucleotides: TGTGCCAGTAGCTGGGACTCCGAGAACACCGGGGAGCTGTTTTTT.

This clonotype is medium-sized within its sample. Written as DNA, the CDR3 is TGTGCCATCAGTGAACAGGCAGGGAGTCAGCCCCAGCATTTT. Its protein is CAISEQAGSQPQHF. V gene TRBV10-3 combines with J gene TRBJ1-5; D perhaps matches TRBD1 (5 bases). Germline V CDR1 and CDR2: ENHRY, SYGVKD. This CDR3 has 14 amino acids. Trimming shortened V by 3 bases and J by 6 bases, and 12 bases separated the two germline ends.